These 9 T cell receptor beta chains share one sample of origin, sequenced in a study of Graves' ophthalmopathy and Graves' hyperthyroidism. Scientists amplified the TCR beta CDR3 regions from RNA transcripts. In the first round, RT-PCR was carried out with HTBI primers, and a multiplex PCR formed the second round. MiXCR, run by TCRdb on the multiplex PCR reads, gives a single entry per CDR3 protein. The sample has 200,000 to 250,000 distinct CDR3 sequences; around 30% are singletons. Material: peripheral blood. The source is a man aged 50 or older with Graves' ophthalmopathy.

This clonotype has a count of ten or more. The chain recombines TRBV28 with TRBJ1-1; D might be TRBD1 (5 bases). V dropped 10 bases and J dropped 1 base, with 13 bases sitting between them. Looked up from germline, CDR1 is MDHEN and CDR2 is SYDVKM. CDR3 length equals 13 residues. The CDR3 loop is CATNLGGNTEAFF. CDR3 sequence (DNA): TGTGCCACAAATCTGGGGGGGAACACTGAAGCTTTCTTT.

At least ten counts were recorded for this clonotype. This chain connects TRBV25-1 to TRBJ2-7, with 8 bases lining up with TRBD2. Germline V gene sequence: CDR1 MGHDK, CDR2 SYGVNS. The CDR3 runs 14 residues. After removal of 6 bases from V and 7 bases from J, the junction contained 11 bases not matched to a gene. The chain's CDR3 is CASRPRAGGREQYF. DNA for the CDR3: TGTGCCAGCAGGCCTCGGGCGGGAGGCCGGGAGCAGTACTTC.

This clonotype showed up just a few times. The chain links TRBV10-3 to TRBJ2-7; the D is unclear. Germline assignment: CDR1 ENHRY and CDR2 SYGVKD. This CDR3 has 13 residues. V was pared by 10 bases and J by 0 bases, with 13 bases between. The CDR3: CATTEKSSYEQYF. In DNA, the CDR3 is TGTGCCACCACCGAAAAGAGCTCCTACGAGCAGTACTTC.

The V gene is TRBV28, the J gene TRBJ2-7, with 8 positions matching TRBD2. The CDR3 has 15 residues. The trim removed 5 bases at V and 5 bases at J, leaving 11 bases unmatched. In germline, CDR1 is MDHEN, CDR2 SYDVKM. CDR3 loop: CASSVGREAPHEQYF. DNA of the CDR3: TGTGCCAGCAGTGTCGGGCGGGAGGCCCCCCACGAGCAGTACTTC.

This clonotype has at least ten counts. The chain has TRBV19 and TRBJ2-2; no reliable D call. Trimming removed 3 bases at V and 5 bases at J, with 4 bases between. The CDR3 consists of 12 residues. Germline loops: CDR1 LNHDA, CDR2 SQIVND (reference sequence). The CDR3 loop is CASSMGTGELFF. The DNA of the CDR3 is TGTGCCAGTAGTATGGGGACCGGGGAGCTGTTTTTT. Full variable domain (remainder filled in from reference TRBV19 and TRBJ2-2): DGGITQSPKYLFRKEGQNVTLSCEQNLNHDAMYWYRQDPGQGLRLIYYSQIVNDFQKGDIAEGYSVSREKKESFPLTVTSAQKNPTAFYLCASSMGTGELFFGEGSRLTVL.

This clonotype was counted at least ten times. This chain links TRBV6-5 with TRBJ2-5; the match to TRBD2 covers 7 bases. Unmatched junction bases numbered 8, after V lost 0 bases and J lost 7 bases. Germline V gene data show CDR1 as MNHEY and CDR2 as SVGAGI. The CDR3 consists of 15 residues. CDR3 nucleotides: TGTGCCAGCAGTTACTCCCCAGCGGGAAAGGTGACCCAGTACTTC. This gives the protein CASSYSPAGKVTQYF.

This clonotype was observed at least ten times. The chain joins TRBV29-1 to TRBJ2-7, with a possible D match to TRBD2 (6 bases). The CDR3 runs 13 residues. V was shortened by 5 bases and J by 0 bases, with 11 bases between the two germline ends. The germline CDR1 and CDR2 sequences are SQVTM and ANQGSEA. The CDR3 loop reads CSVWSGSSYEQYF. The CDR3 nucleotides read TGCAGCGTTTGGTCCGGGAGCTCCTACGAGCAGTACTTC.

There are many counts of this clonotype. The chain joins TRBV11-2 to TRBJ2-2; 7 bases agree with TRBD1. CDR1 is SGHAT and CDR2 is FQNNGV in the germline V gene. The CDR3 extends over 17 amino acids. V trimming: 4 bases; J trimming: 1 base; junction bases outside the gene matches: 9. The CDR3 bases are TGTGCCAGCAGCTCCCAAGCCGGGACAGTGAACACCGGGGAGCTGTTTTTT. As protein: CASSSQAGTVNTGELFF.

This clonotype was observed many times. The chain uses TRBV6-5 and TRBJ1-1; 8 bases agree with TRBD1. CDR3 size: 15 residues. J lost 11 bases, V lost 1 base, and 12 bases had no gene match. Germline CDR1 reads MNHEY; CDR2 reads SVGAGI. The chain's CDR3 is CASSYYNRQGLGAFF. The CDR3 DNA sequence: TGTGCCAGCAGTTACTATAACCGACAGGGGTTGGGGGCTTTCTTT.